Below, 30 T cell receptor beta chains from the same sample are listed, as sequenced in a study of blood T cell repertoires in COVID-19. Repertoires were generated with immunoSEQ multiplex PCR, while TCRdb's copy carries only in-frame clones and drops some. Of fewer than 500,000 clones listed, 70% to 85% were seen once; the top ten hold around 1%. The sample was peripheral blood. The source of these receptors is a human donor with acute or convalescent COVID-19. The donor label of this sample is uncertain.

This clone was seen a few times. V usage is TRBV28 and J usage is TRBJ1-1; 7 nucleotides line up with TRBD1. The CDR3 has 15 residues. Germline CDR1 is MDHEN and CDR2 is SYDVKM. The ends lost 10 bases at V and 0 bases at J; junction bases unmatched: 11. CDR3 DNA sequence: TGTGCCACTCGGGACAGACAACTCATGAACACTGAAGCTTTCTTT. It is translated as CATRDRQLMNTEAFF.

The chain employs TRBV27 and TRBJ1-4; tentative D call: TRBD1 (5 bases). Germline V gene sequence: CDR1 MNHEY, CDR2 SMNVEV (reference sequence). The V gene lost 5 bases and the J gene lost 0 bases, with 13 bases spanning the gap. The CDR3 spans 16 residues. The CDR3 loop is CASSPLDTTTNEKLFF. The CDR3 DNA follows: TGTGCCAGCAGTCCCTTGGACACTACAACTAATGAAAAACTGTTTTTT. Full variable domain (remainder filled in from reference TRBV27 and TRBJ1-4): EAQVTQNPRYLITVTGKKLTVTCSQNMNHEYMSWYRQDPGLGLRQIYYSMNVEVTDKGDVPEGYKVSRKEKRNFPLILESPSPNQTSLYFCASSPLDTTTNEKLFFGSGTQLSVL.

The chain uses TRBV7-9 and TRBJ2-1; a possible D gene is TRBD1 (6 bases). The CDR3 has 14 residues. Germline V gene lookup returns CDR1 SEHNR and CDR2 FQNEAQ (reference sequence). Trimming took off 9 bases at V and 4 bases at J, with 16 bases between the two ends. The CDR3 reads CASRQVGGYNEQFF. CDR3 sequence (DNA): TGTGCCAGTCGACAGGTCGGCGGGTACAATGAGCAGTTCTTC. Based on the CDR3 plus reference TRBV7-9 and TRBJ2-1, the full variable domain is DTGVSQNPRHKITKRGQNVTFRCDPISEHNRLYWYRQTLGQGPEFLTYFQNEAQLEKSRLLSDRFSAERPKGSFSTLEIQRTEQGDSAMYLCASRQVGGYNEQFFGPGTRLTVL.

The rearrangement links TRBV4-1 to TRBJ1-4; TRBD1 aligns across 9 bases. V shed 6 bases, J shed 5 bases, and the junction held 4 bases outside the gene matches. Looked up from germline, CDR1 is MGHRA and CDR2 is YSYEKL. This CDR3 comprises 14 residues. CDR3 in DNA: TGCGCCAGCAGACGGGACAGGGAAAATGAAAAACTGTTTTTT. The encoded protein is CASRRDRENEKLFF.

J is TRBJ2-5 and V is TRBV29-1, with 14 bases lining up with TRBD2. CDR3 length: 15 amino acids. V was pared by 4 bases and J by 7 bases, with 8 bases of the junction left unmatched. The germline gives CDR1 SQVTM, CDR2 ANQGSEA. The DNA for the CDR3 is TGCAGCGTTGCGACTAGCGGGGGGGCCCATAGGACCCAGTACTTC. This encodes CSVATSGGAHRTQYF.

V usage is TRBV4-1 and J usage is TRBJ1-3, with D unclear. CDR1 is MGHRA and CDR2 is YSYEKL in the germline V gene. Deletions cut 1 base from V and 2 bases from J, with 12 bases between. CDR3 length: 16 residues. CDR3 residues: CASSQVAREPGNTIYF. The CDR3 DNA reads TGCGCCAGCAGCCAAGTGGCACGGGAGCCTGGAAACACCATATATTTT.

This clone was seen more than once but under ten times. The rearrangement joins TRBV7-9 to TRBJ1-2; perhaps TRBD1 as D (5 bases). Germline-derived CDR1 and CDR2 are SEHNR and FQNEAQ (reference sequence). Trimming pared 1 base from V and 4 bases from J, leaving 13 bases between. The CDR3 has 15 amino acids. Here the CDR3 DNA reads TGTGCCAGCAGCTTAGGGGGCAGGCCCTCCTATGGCTACACCTTC. This encodes CASSLGGRPSYGYTF.

This rearrangement joins TRBV5-8 to TRBJ2-1; TRBD1 might be the D (6 bases). The length of the CDR3 is 19 residues. V was shortened by 0 bases and J by 7 bases, with 26 bases between the two germline ends. CDR1 and CDR2 from the germline V gene are SGHTS and YDEGEE. CDR3 in amino acids: CASSLVVYMGQGHLNEQFF. The CDR3 coding sequence is TGTGCCAGCAGCTTGGTGGTTTATATGGGGCAGGGGCATTTAAATGAGCAGTTCTTC.

The gene calls are TRBV28 and TRBJ1-5; D not resolved. CDR3 length equals 12 residues. From germline, CDR1 is MDHEN and CDR2 SYDVKM. Trimming cost V 8 bases and J 7 bases, with 12 bases left between them. CDR3 bases: TGTGCCAGCTCCGATTCGGTCCAGCCCCAGCATTTT. Translated: CASSDSVQPQHF.

This clone was counted only a few times. The rearrangement uses TRBV5-6 and TRBJ2-7, with 9 nucleotides matching TRBD1. CDR1 is SGHDT, CDR2 YYEEEE, per germline. CDR3 length: 16 residues. The ends lost 1 base at V and 1 base at J; junction bases unmatched: 6. The CDR3 sequence: CASSLYRTGESYEQYF. The CDR3 region has the DNA TGTGCCAGCAGCTTGTATAGGACAGGGGAATCCTACGAGCAGTACTTC.

The gene calls are TRBV24-1 and TRBJ1-1; the match to TRBD1 covers 8 bases. Germline V CDR1 and CDR2: KGHDR, SFDVKD. The CDR3 runs to 16 residues. Trimming removed 4 bases from V and 0 bases from J; junction bases left unmatched: 6. The CDR3 loop is CATSDQRQGLNTEAFF. In nucleotides, the CDR3 is TGTGCCACCAGTGACCAACGACAGGGGTTGAACACTGAAGCTTTCTTT.

This clone was observed a few times. The chain carries TRBV30 and TRBJ2-1, with D possibly matching TRBD2 (5 bases). CDR1 and CDR2 from the germline V gene are GTSNPN and SVGIG (reference sequence). With 0 bases removed from V and 0 bases from J, the gap between germline ends came to 12 bases. The CDR3 has 16 amino acids. The CDR3 region is CAWSVEGSGSYNEQFF. The CDR3, as DNA: TGTGCCTGGAGTGTAGAAGGGAGTGGCTCCTACAATGAGCAGTTCTTC.

A few counts support this clone. The chain links TRBV2 to TRBJ1-1, with TRBD1 matching over 10 bases. The CDR3 contains 15 residues. Germline CDR1 and CDR2: SNHLY and FYNNEI. The V segment lost 9 bases and the J segment 4 bases; nucleotides outside the gene matches: 11. CDR3 amino acids: CARSRTGGKGTEAFF. The CDR3 nucleotides are TGTGCCAGATCAAGGACAGGGGGTAAGGGCACTGAAGCTTTCTTT. Looking up the rest from reference TRBV2 and TRBJ1-1 gives the full variable domain: EPEVTQTPSHQVTQMGQEVILRCVPISNHLYFYWYRQILGQKVEFLVSFYNNEISEKSEIFDDQFSVERPDGSNFTLKIRSTKLEDSAMYFCARSRTGGKGTEAFFGQGTRLTVV.

The chain couples TRBV3-1 (or the pseudogene TRBV3-2) to TRBJ1-1; no firm D call. This CDR3 has 14 amino acids. Trimming shortened V by 1 base and J by 3 bases, and 9 bases separated the two germline ends. CDR1 LGHDT and CDR2 YNNKEL come from the germline V gene (reference sequence). In DNA, the CDR3 is TGTGCCAGCAGCCAAGGAGGTTTCTACACTGAAGCTTTCTTT. Protein product: CASSQGGFYTEAFF.

This clone was seen a handful of times. The rearrangement joins TRBV11-2 to TRBJ2-7, with 7 positions matching TRBD1. CDR3 size: 12 residues. The V and J ends lost 3 bases and 10 bases, in that order; junction bases with no gene match: 6. In germline, CDR1 is SGHAT, CDR2 FQNNGV. CDR3 DNA sequence: TGTGCCAGCAGCTTGGAGACAGGGAAACAGTACTTC. Translation: CASSLETGKQYF.

This chain uses TRBV7-9 with TRBJ1-1, with D perhaps TRBD1 (5 bases). Looked up from germline, CDR1 is SEHNR and CDR2 is FQNEAQ (reference sequence). V gave up 5 bases and J gave up 6 bases, with 25 bases separating them. The CDR3 loop spans 17 amino acids. CDR3 loop: CASSLTPFRARGAEAFF. CDR3 bases: TGTGCCAGCAGCCTGACTCCCTTCAGGGCCCGGGGGGCTGAAGCTTTCTTT.

The genes are TRBV12-3 or TRBV12-4 and TRBJ2-1; D gene unclear. The CDR3 covers 13 residues. Trimming removed 3 bases at V and 6 bases at J, with 9 bases between. The CDR3 reads CASSLSGINEQFF. In DNA form, the CDR3 reads TGTGCCAGCAGTTTGTCTGGCATCAATGAGCAGTTCTTC.

The chain has TRBV18 and TRBJ2-1, with D perhaps TRBD2 (5 bases). V lost 0 bases, J lost 5 bases, and 8 bases lay in between. Germline values: CDR1 KGHSH, CDR2 LQKENI. The CDR3 runs 14 residues. The CDR3 loop reads CASSPPAGNNEQFF. The DNA for the CDR3 is TGTGCCAGCTCACCACCGGCCGGGAACAATGAGCAGTTCTTC.

The chain recombines TRBV5-1 with TRBJ2-3, with D perhaps matching TRBD2 (5 bases). V was clipped by 0 bases and J by 4 bases, with 12 bases between them. This CDR3 is built from 15 residues. The germline CDR1 and CDR2 sequences are SGHRS and YFSETQ. CDR3 protein: CASSLVRGRADTQYF. CDR3 sequence (DNA): TGCGCCAGCAGCTTGGTGCGTGGGCGGGCAGATACGCAGTATTTT.

This chain links TRBV19 with TRBJ1-5, with 9 bases lining up with TRBD1. This CDR3 contains 16 residues. The ends lost 4 bases at V and 0 bases at J; junction bases unmatched: 4. Per the germline V gene, CDR1 is LNHDA and CDR2 is SQIVND (reference sequence). The DNA for the CDR3 is TGTGCCAGTAGTACCGGGACAGGGAATAGCAATCAGCCCCAGCATTTT. This sequence encodes CASSTGTGNSNQPQHF.

The chain recombines TRBV5-1 with TRBJ2-5, with TRBD2 matching 7 bases. Germline values: CDR1 SGHRS, CDR2 YFSETQ. The CDR3 runs to 15 residues. Unmatched junction bases numbered 7, after V lost 5 bases and J lost 0 bases. The chain's CDR3 is CASRFGGTNQETQYF. CDR3 DNA sequence: TGCGCCAGCAGATTCGGCGGGACTAACCAAGAGACCCAGTACTTC.

The chain joins TRBV15 to TRBJ1-2, with D possibly matching TRBD1 (5 bases). The V end was cut by 1 base, the J end by 0 bases, with 12 bases between. Looked up from germline, CDR1 is LNHNV and CDR2 is YYDKDF (reference sequence). The CDR3 totals 16 residues. The CDR3 sequence: CATSRGTGSSNYGYTF. Written as DNA, the CDR3 is TGTGCCACCAGCAGAGGTACAGGTTCCTCTAACTATGGCTACACCTTC.

V and J are TRBV28 and TRBJ1-1; 9 nucleotides agree with TRBD1. Trimming cost V 6 bases and J 0 bases; bases outside gene matches: 11. The CDR3 loop spans 17 amino acids. Germline lookup yields CDR1 MDHEN and CDR2 SYDVKM. CDR3 bases: TGTGCCAGCAGGGGAGAGACAGGGGGGTTGTTGAACACTGAAGCTTTCTTT. Translation: CASRGETGGLLNTEAFF. Combining the CDR3 with reference TRBV28 and TRBJ1-1 gives the whole variable domain DVKVTQSSRYLVKRTGEKVFLECVQDMDHENMFWYRQDPGLGLRLIYFSYDVKMKEKGDIPEGYSVSREKKERFSLILESASTNQTSMYLCASRGETGGLLNTEAFFGQGTRLTVV.

This clone was detected only once. Here the CDR3 reads CASKDEGQVFGKLFF. CDR3 bases: TGTGCCAGCAAGGACGAAGGACAGGTCTTTGGAAAACTGTTTTTT. This chain links TRBV6-6 with TRBJ1-4; 7 bases fit TRBD1. The CDR3 covers 15 residues. V trimming: 7 bases; J trimming: 10 bases; junction bases outside the gene matches: 15. Germline V CDR1 and CDR2: MNHNY, SVGAGI (reference sequence).

This clone was observed once. This chain links TRBV19 with TRBJ2-7; 10 bases map to TRBD1. Germline CDR1 and CDR2: LNHDA and SQIVND (reference sequence). V lost 5 bases to trimming and J lost 7 bases; unmatched junction nucleotides: 5. The length of the CDR3 is 13 residues. CDR3 sequence reads: CASSPGTGVEQYF. CDR3 DNA: TGTGCCAGTAGTCCCGGGACAGGGGTGGAGCAGTACTTC.

The chain couples TRBV21-1 to TRBJ2-1; TRBD1 is the table's D call and was not checked against the DNA. TRBV21-1 is flagged as a pseudogene. This CDR3 region has 15 residues. CDR3: CASRPTGSSYNEQFF. In DNA form, the CDR3 reads TGTGCCAGCAGACCTACAGGGAGCTCCTACAATGAGCAGTTCTTC.

This chain uses TRBV4-1 with TRBJ2-2; D not certain. This CDR3 is built from 12 residues. Germline V lookup: CDR1 MGHRA, CDR2 YSYEKL. Trimming pared 4 bases from V and 8 bases from J, leaving 8 bases between. CDR3 amino acids: CASSLLGGELFF. Written as DNA, the CDR3 is TGCGCCAGCAGCCTGCTCGGGGGGGAGCTGTTTTTT.

The genes are TRBV3-1 (or the pseudogene TRBV3-2) and TRBJ1-1; D is possibly TRBD1 (6 bases). CDR3 length: 15 amino acids. Trimming removed 4 bases from V and 1 base from J, with 13 bases in between. Germline V gene data show CDR1 as LGHDT and CDR2 as YNNKEL (reference sequence). The CDR3 DNA reads as TGTGCCAGCAGCCTCTGGACAGACCGGAACACTGAAGCTTTCTTT. Protein sequence: CASSLWTDRNTEAFF.

The J gene is TRBJ2-7, the V gene TRBV27; D may be TRBD1 (6 bases). Per the germline V gene, CDR1 is MNHEY and CDR2 is SMNVEV (reference sequence). The CDR3 runs 13 residues. V lost 8 bases to trimming and J lost 2 bases, with 13 bases between them. CDR3 amino acids: CASRGQVTYEQYF. CDR3 sequence (DNA): TGTGCCAGCCGGGGACAAGTAACCTACGAGCAGTACTTC.

The CDR3 region has the DNA TGTGCCAGCTCACCATTACAGGGTTTGGATGAGCAGTTCTTC. Translated: CASSPLQGLDEQFF. The V gene is TRBV18, the J gene TRBJ2-1, with D perhaps matching TRBD1 (6 bases). Germline V gene sequence: CDR1 KGHSH, CDR2 LQKENI. V shed 2 bases and J shed 8 bases, with 13 bases lying between them. This CDR3 spans 14 amino acids.